One and the same sample provided the 27 T cell receptor beta chains below, sequenced in a study of blood T cell repertoires in COVID-19. The data were produced by immunoSEQ multiplex PCR, yet TCRdb's version contains in-frame clones alone and is incomplete. The sample has some 530,000 clones, approximately 83% seen once. Sequenced sample: peripheral blood. These receptors were obtained from a human donor in a cohort sampled during active COVID-19.

The CDR3 bases are TGTGCCTGGAGTGTGGGGACTAGTAGCGGCACAGATACGCAGTATTTT. This sequence encodes CAWSVGTSSGTDTQYF. This chain joins TRBV30 and TRBJ2-3; 8 bases align to TRBD2. Losses at the gene ends were 0 bases for V and 1 base for J; bases not matched to a gene: 6. CDR1 and CDR2 from the germline V gene are GTSNPN and SVGIG (reference sequence). The CDR3 contains 16 residues.

This CDR3 is CASSLSQVGSPLHF. The CDR3, as DNA: TGTGCCAGCAGCTTATCGCAGGTTGGGTCACCCCTCCACTTT. The rearrangement links TRBV7-8 to TRBJ1-6, with no clear D. The ends were cut back, 2 bases at V and 10 bases at J, with 12 bases in the middle. The CDR3 extends over 14 amino acids. From germline, CDR1 is SGHVS and CDR2 FQNEAQ. The entire variable domain, with the rest obtained from reference TRBV7-8 and TRBJ1-6, is as follows: GAGVSQSPRYKVAKRGQDVALRCDPISGHVSLFWYQQALGQGPEFLTYFQNEAQLDKSGLPSDRFFAERPEGSVSTLKIQRTQQEDSAVYLCASSLSQVGSPLHFGNGTRLTVT.

This CDR3 is CATSDTRREIEETQYF. The CDR3 DNA reads as TGTGCCACCAGTGATACGAGGCGGGAGATCGAGGAGACCCAGTACTTC. The V gene is TRBV24-1, the J gene TRBJ2-5, with TRBD2 matching over 7 bases. This CDR3 has 16 amino acids. Germline CDR1 and CDR2: KGHDR and SFDVKD. The J segment lost 5 bases and the V segment lost 3 bases, leaving 11 bases of the junction unmatched.

The chain recombines TRBV27 with TRBJ2-2; 7 bases map to TRBD2. The V and J ends lost 3 bases and 4 bases, in that order; junction bases with no gene match: 8. This CDR3 has 16 amino acids. Germline loops: CDR1 MNHEY, CDR2 SMNVEV (reference sequence). This CDR3 reads CASSFHGRISTGELFF. CDR3 DNA: TGTGCCAGCAGTTTCCACGGGAGGATAAGCACCGGGGAGCTGTTTTTT.

This clone was picked up a small number of times. The chain recombines TRBV27 with TRBJ1-2; perhaps TRBD1 as D (5 bases). V was trimmed by 2 bases and J by 4 bases, leaving 11 bases between them. This CDR3 comprises 14 residues. Germline CDR1 MNHEY, CDR2 SMNVEV (reference sequence). The DNA of the CDR3 is TGTGCCAGCAGTTTACAGGGAACCGTCTATGGCTACACCTTC. Encoded protein: CASSLQGTVYGYTF.

The chain employs TRBV18 and TRBJ2-6; D uncertain. V lost 0 bases, J lost 2 bases, and 14 bases lay in between. Germline CDR1 and CDR2: KGHSH and LQKENI. This CDR3 contains 18 residues. CDR3 residues: CASSPPTEKLAGANVLTF. CDR3 sequence (DNA): TGTGCCAGCTCACCACCAACAGAAAAGCTTGCTGGGGCCAACGTCCTGACTTTC. Looking up the rest from reference TRBV18 and TRBJ2-6 gives the full variable domain: NAGVMQNPRHLVRRRGQEARLRCSPMKGHSHVYWYRQLPEEGLKFMVYLQKENIIDESGMPKERFSAEFPKEGPSILRIQQVVRGDSAAYFCASSPPTEKLAGANVLTFGAGSRLTVL.

The chain combines TRBV15 with TRBJ1-2, with D hard to call. Germline loops: CDR1 LNHNV, CDR2 YYDKDF (reference sequence). CDR3 length: 13 amino acids. V dropped 7 bases and J dropped 6 bases, with 15 bases sitting between them. The CDR3 sequence: CATTGTSLDGYTF. CDR3 in DNA: TGTGCCACCACGGGAACCTCCCTCGATGGCTACACCTTC. The variable domain in full, with the rest retrieved from reference TRBV15 and TRBJ1-2, is DAMVIQNPRYQVTQFGKPVTLSCSQTLNHNVMYWYQQKSSQAPKLLFHYYDKDFNNEADTPDNFQSRRPNTSFCFLDIRSPGLGDTAMYLCATTGTSLDGYTFGSGTRLTVV.

The rearrangement links TRBV4-1 to TRBJ1-1; D uncertain. V was trimmed by 5 bases and J by 4 bases, leaving 11 bases between them. Per germline, CDR1 MGHRA and CDR2 YSYEKL. The CDR3 consists of 13 residues. The CDR3 reads CASSELGSTEAFF. DNA of the CDR3: TGCGCCAGCAGCGAACTTGGTAGCACTGAAGCTTTCTTT.

The chain is built from TRBV10-3 and TRBJ2-2, with TRBD2 matching 7 bases. V gave up 0 bases and J gave up 6 bases; unmatched junction bases: 4. Per germline, CDR1 ENHRY and CDR2 SYGVKD. CDR3 size: 15 residues. The CDR3 here is CAISESGRDSGELFF. The CDR3 DNA reads TGTGCCATCAGTGAGTCGGGGAGGGACTCCGGGGAGCTGTTTTTT.

The chain recombines TRBV5-1 with TRBJ2-5; D perhaps matches TRBD1 (6 bases). CDR3 length equals 13 residues. Per the germline V gene, CDR1 is SGHRS and CDR2 is YFSETQ. Trimming stripped 4 bases from V and 2 bases from J, with 9 bases between. CDR3 coding DNA: TGCGCCAGCAGCCCGACAGGTCAAGAGACCCAGTACTTC. Translating gives CASSPTGQETQYF. Supplemented by reference TRBV5-1 and TRBJ2-5, the full variable domain reads KAGVTQTPRYLIKTRGQQVTLSCSPISGHRSVSWYQQTPGQGLQFLFEYFSETQRNKGNFPGRFSGRQFSNSRSEMNVSTLELGDSALYLCASSPTGQETQYFGPGTRLLVL.

The rearrangement uses TRBV2 and TRBJ2-5; 11 bases map to TRBD1. This CDR3 region has 12 residues. V lost 11 bases, J lost 1 base, and 0 bases stayed unmatched. The germline V gene has CDR1 SNHLY and CDR2 FYNNEI. The CDR3 is CAGQGAQETQYF. The CDR3, as DNA: TGTGCCGGACAGGGGGCCCAAGAGACCCAGTACTTC.

The chain has TRBV18 and TRBJ2-7; 10 bases are a match to TRBD1. The germline V gene has CDR1 KGHSH and CDR2 LQKENI. CDR3 length: 16 amino acids. Trimming cost V 6 bases and J 3 bases; bases outside gene matches: 11. CDR3: CASSRTGTGDRYEQYF. CDR3 coding DNA: TGTGCCAGCTCTCGAACCGGGACAGGGGATCGCTACGAGCAGTACTTC.

This clone appeared a few times. This chain joins TRBV20-1 and TRBJ1-1, with a tentative D call TRBD1 (5 bases). This CDR3 is built from 11 residues. Trimming shortened V by 2 bases and J by 11 bases, and 12 bases separated the two germline ends. Germline CDR1 and CDR2: DFQATT and SNEGSKA (reference sequence). DNA of the CDR3: TGCAGTGCTAGACCCGGGGGTGAGGCTTTCTTT. It encodes CSARPGGEAFF.

V and J are TRBV5-4 and TRBJ1-1; TRBD1 agrees at 10 bases. CDR3 length: 17 residues. Germline V lookup: CDR1 SGHNT, CDR2 YYREEE (reference sequence). Trimming cost V 4 bases and J 7 bases; bases outside gene matches: 16. The CDR3 region has the DNA TGTGCCAGCAGCCTTGGGGGGCCTGGACAGGGGGGAGGTGAAGCTTTCTTT. Encoded protein: CASSLGGPGQGGGEAFF.

The chain couples TRBV21-1 to TRBJ2-4; the table's D call, TRBD2, was not checked against the DNA. TRBV21-1 is a pseudogene locus. CDR3 length: 17 residues. The CDR3 region is CASSRESPSGRRNIQYF. As DNA, the CDR3 is TGTGCCAGCAGCAGGGAATCCCCTAGCGGGAGACGAAACATTCAGTACTTC.

The J gene is TRBJ2-5, the V gene TRBV15, with D tentatively TRBD1 (5 bases). Germline lookup yields CDR1 LNHNV and CDR2 YYDKDF (reference sequence). CDR3 length: 15 amino acids. V gave up 1 base and J gave up 5 bases, with 14 bases separating them. The CDR3 coding sequence is TGTGCCACCAGCAGAGTAGCAGGGATTCAGGAGACCCAGTACTTC. Translated, it gives CATSRVAGIQETQYF.

The CDR3 nucleotides are TGTGCCAGCAGCCGGGAGGGGGCGAGGAACACTGAAGCTTTCTTT. It specifies CASSREGARNTEAFF. The chain recombines TRBV7-2 with TRBJ1-1, with 7 bases identical to TRBD1. This CDR3 contains 15 residues. The germline CDR1 and CDR2 sequences are SGHTA and FQGNSA. The V gene end was trimmed by 5 bases and the J gene end by 1 base; junction bases not matched to a gene: 7.

The V and J genes are TRBV5-8 and TRBJ1-4, with 7 bases fitting TRBD1. Unmatched junction bases numbered 6, after V lost 4 bases and J lost 0 bases. The CDR3 covers 16 residues. CDR1 is SGHTS and CDR2 is YDEGEE in the germline V gene. The CDR3 reads CASSQTGTATNEKLFF. The DNA for the CDR3 is TGTGCCAGCAGCCAGACAGGGACGGCAACTAATGAAAAACTGTTTTTT.

This sequence joins TRBV28 and TRBJ2-5, with TRBD2 matching over 7 bases. This CDR3 has 13 residues. CDR1 and CDR2 (germline): MDHEN, SYDVKM. The junction had 8 bases not matched to a gene; V was cut back by 8 bases and J by 5 bases. CDR3 DNA: TGTGCCAGCTCAGGCCAGGGAGGGGAGACCCAGTACTTC. Translating gives CASSGQGGETQYF.

The V and J genes are TRBV7-9 and TRBJ1-5, with a tentative D call TRBD1 (5 bases). Germline V gene lookup returns CDR1 SEHNR and CDR2 FQNEAQ (reference sequence). Trimming took off 8 bases at V and 2 bases at J, with 13 bases between the two ends. This CDR3 region has 14 residues. For the CDR3, the DNA is TGTGCCAGCGGCCGGGGGGAGGGCAATCAGCCCCAGCATTTT. This gives the protein CASGRGEGNQPQHF.

The chain joins TRBV30 to TRBJ1-2; 8 bases are shared with TRBD1. CDR3 size: 15 residues. Germline assignment: CDR1 GTSNPN and CDR2 SVGIG (reference sequence). V gave up 3 bases and J gave up 2 bases; unmatched junction bases: 8. The CDR3 reads CAWRDMDRENYGYTF. In nucleotides, the CDR3 is TGTGCCTGGAGGGATATGGACAGGGAGAACTATGGCTACACCTTC.

The chain is built from TRBV18 and TRBJ1-5; 7 bases line up with TRBD1. This CDR3 is 15 amino acids long. Germline CDR1 reads KGHSH; CDR2 reads LQKENI. Trimming removed 3 bases from V and 3 bases from J; junction bases left unmatched: 5. CDR3: CASSPETGPNQPQHF. CDR3 in DNA: TGTGCCAGCTCACCGGAGACAGGGCCCAATCAGCCCCAGCATTTT. Drawing the rest from reference TRBV18 and TRBJ1-5, the complete variable domain is NAGVMQNPRHLVRRRGQEARLRCSPMKGHSHVYWYRQLPEEGLKFMVYLQKENIIDESGMPKERFSAEFPKEGPSILRIQQVVRGDSAAYFCASSPETGPNQPQHFGDGTRLSIL.

The chain combines TRBV5-5 with TRBJ1-1; 8 bases align to TRBD1. The CDR3 has 15 residues. The germline V gene encodes CDR1 SGHKS and CDR2 YYEKEE (reference sequence). Trimming removed 1 base from V and 11 bases from J; junction bases left unmatched: 13. The chain's CDR3 is CASSLHESGGAGAFF. CDR3 sequence (DNA): TGTGCCAGCAGCTTGCATGAATCAGGGGGCGCCGGCGCTTTCTTT.

V usage is TRBV5-1 and J usage is TRBJ1-2; 11 bases fit TRBD1. This CDR3 is 15 amino acids long. V lost 2 bases, J lost 7 bases, and 7 bases stayed unmatched. The germline V gene encodes CDR1 SGHRS and CDR2 YFSETQ. The CDR3 sequence: CASSFDTGTGGGYTF. The DNA for the CDR3 is TGCGCCAGCAGCTTCGATACCGGGACAGGGGGTGGCTACACCTTC. The full variable domain, rest sourced from reference TRBV5-1 and TRBJ1-2, is KAGVTQTPRYLIKTRGQQVTLSCSPISGHRSVSWYQQTPGQGLQFLFEYFSETQRNKGNFPGRFSGRQFSNSRSEMNVSTLELGDSALYLCASSFDTGTGGGYTFGSGTRLTVV.

This clone appeared once. The chain joins TRBV27 to TRBJ1-1; 9 bases are shared with TRBD1. The CDR3 loop spans 16 amino acids. Germline CDR1 reads MNHEY; CDR2 reads SMNVEV (reference sequence). Unmatched junction bases numbered 8, after V lost 2 bases and J lost 4 bases. The CDR3 spells CASSLGTGRRSTEAFF. The DNA of the CDR3 is TGTGCCAGCAGTTTAGGGACAGGGAGAAGGAGCACTGAAGCTTTCTTT.

The genes are TRBV19 and TRBJ2-7; TRBD2 matches 7 bases. This CDR3 has 14 residues. Germline V CDR1 and CDR2: LNHDA, SQIVND (reference sequence). Unmatched junction bases numbered 5, after V lost 4 bases and J lost 2 bases. The CDR3 DNA sequence: TGTGCCAGTAGTACCGGACTAGAGGCCTACGAGCAGTACTTC. Residues: CASSTGLEAYEQYF.

The chain couples TRBV27 to TRBJ2-3; tentatively, D is TRBD1 (6 bases). Per germline, CDR1 MNHEY and CDR2 SMNVEV (reference sequence). The CDR3 extends over 19 amino acids. The V end lost 5 bases, the J end lost 0 bases, and 24 bases lay between the germline ends. CDR3 bases: TGTGCCAGCAGTCCATGGCGCGGCAGGGGTCTCGATAGCACAGATACGCAGTATTTT. It specifies CASSPWRGRGLDSTDTQYF.